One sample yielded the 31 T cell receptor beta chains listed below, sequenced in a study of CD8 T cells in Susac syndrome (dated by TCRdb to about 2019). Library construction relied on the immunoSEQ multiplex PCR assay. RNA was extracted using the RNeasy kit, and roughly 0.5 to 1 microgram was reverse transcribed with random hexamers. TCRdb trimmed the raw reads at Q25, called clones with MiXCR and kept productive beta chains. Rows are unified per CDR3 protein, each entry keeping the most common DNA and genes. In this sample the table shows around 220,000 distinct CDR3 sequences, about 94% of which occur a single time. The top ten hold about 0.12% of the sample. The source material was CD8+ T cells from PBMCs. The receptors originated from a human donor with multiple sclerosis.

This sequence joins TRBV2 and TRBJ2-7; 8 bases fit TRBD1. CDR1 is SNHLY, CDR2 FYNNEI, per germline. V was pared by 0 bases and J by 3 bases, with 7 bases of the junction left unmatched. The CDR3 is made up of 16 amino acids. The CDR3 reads CASSEAWTGKDYEQYF. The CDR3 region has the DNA TGTGCCAGCAGTGAAGCGTGGACAGGGAAAGACTACGAGCAGTACTTC.

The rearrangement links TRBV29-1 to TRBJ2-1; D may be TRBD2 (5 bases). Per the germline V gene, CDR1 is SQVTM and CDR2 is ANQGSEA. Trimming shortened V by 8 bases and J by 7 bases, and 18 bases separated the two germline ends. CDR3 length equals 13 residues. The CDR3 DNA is TGCAGCCTCCTCGGGCTAGCCGGGAATGAGCAGTTCTTC. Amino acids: CSLLGLAGNEQFF.

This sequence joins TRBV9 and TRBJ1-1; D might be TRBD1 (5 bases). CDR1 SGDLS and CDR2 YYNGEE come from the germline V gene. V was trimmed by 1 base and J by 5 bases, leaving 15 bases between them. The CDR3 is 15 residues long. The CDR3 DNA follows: TGTGCCAGCAGCGTAACAGGCAGGGCGGGGACTGAAGCTTTCTTT. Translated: CASSVTGRAGTEAFF.

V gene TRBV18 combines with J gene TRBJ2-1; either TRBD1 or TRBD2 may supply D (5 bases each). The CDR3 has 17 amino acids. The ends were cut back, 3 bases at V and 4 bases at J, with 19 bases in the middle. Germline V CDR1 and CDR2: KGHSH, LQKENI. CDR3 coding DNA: TGTGCCAGCTCACCTCAGGCAGGGACCCATAATTACAATGAGCAGTTCTTC. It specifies CASSPQAGTHNYNEQFF.

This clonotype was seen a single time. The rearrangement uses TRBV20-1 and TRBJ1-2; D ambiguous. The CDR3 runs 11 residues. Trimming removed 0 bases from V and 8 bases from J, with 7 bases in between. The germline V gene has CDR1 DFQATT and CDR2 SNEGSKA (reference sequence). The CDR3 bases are TGCAGTGCTAGAGAAGTGGAGGGCTACACCTTC. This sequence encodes CSAREVEGYTF.

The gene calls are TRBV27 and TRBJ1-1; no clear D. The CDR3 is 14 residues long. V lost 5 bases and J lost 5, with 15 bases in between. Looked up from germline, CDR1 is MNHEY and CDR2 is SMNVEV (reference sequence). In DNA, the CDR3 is TGTGCCAGCAGTCATCGCTGGGGAAGGACTGAAGCTTTCTTT. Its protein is CASSHRWGRTEAFF.

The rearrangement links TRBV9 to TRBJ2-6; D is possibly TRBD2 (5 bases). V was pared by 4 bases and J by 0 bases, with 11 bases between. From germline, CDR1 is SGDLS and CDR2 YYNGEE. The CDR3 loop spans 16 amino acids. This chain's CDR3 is CASSPSSLSGANVLTF. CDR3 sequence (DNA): TGTGCCAGCAGCCCTAGCAGTCTCTCTGGGGCCAACGTCCTGACTTTC.

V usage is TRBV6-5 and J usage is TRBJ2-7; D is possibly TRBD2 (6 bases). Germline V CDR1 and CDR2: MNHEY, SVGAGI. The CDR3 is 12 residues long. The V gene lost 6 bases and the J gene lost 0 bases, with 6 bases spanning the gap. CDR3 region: CASRTSSYEQYF. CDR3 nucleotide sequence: TGTGCCAGCAGGACTAGCTCCTACGAGCAGTACTTC.

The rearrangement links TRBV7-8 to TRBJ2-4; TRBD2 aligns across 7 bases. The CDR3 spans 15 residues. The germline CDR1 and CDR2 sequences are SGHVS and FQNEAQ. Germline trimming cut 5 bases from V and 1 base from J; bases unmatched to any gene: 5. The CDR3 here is CASSPLGGAKNIQYF. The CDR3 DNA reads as TGTGCCAGCAGCCCCTTGGGGGGGGCCAAAAACATTCAGTACTTC.

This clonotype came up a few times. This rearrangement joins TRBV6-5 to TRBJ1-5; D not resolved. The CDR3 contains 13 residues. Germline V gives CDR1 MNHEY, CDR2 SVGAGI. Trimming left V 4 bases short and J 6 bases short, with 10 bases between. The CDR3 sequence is CASSLGAVQPQHF. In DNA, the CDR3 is TGTGCCAGCAGTTTGGGCGCGGTTCAGCCCCAGCATTTT.

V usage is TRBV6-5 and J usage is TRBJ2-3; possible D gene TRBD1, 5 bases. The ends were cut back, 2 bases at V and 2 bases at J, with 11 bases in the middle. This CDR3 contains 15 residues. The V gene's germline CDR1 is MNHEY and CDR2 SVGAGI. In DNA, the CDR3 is TGTGCCAGCAGTTACAAGGGGCCCCCCACAGATACGCAGTATTTT. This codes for CASSYKGPPTDTQYF.

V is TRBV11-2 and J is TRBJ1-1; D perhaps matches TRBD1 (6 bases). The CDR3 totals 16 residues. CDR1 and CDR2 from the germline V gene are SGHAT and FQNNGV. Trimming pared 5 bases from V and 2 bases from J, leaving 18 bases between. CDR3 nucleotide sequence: TGTGCCAGCAGCCCCTGGTGGGGGCTAGGAAACACTGAAGCTTTCTTT. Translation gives CASSPWWGLGNTEAFF. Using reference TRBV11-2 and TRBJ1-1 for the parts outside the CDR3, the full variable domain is EAGVAQSPRYKIIEKRQSVAFWCNPISGHATLYWYQQILGQGPKLLIQFQNNGVVDDSQLPKDRFSAERLKGVDSTLKIQPAKLEDSAVYLCASSPWWGLGNTEAFFGQGTRLTVV.

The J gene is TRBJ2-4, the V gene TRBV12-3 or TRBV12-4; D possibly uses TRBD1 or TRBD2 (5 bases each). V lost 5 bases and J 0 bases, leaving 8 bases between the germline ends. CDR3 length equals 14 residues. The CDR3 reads CASSTGTAKNIQYF. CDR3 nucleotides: TGTGCCAGCAGTACCGGGACAGCCAAAAACATTCAGTACTTC.

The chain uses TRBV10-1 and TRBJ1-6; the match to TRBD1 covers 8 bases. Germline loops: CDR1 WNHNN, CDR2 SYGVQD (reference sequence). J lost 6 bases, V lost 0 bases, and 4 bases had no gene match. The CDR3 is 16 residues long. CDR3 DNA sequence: TGCGCCAGCAGTGAGTCGGCGGACAGGGTTAATTCACCCCTCCACTTT. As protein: CASSESADRVNSPLHF.

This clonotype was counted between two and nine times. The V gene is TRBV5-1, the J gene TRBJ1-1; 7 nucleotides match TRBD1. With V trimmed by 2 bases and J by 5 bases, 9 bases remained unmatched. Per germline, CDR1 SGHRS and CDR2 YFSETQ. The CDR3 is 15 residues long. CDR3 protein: CASSLHRGMETEAFF. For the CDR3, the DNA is TGCGCCAGCAGCTTACACAGGGGAATGGAAACTGAAGCTTTCTTT.

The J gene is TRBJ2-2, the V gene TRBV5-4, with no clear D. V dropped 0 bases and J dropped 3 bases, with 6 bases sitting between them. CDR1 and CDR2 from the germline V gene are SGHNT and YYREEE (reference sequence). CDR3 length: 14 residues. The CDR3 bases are TGTGCCAGCAGCTTGGGTACCTACACCGGGGAGCTGTTTTTT. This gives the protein CASSLGTYTGELFF.

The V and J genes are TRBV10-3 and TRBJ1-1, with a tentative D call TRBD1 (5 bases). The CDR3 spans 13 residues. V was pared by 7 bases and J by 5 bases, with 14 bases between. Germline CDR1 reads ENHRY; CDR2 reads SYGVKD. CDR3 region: CAINDAWGTEAFF. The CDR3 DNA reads TGTGCCATCAACGATGCCTGGGGGACTGAAGCTTTCTTT.

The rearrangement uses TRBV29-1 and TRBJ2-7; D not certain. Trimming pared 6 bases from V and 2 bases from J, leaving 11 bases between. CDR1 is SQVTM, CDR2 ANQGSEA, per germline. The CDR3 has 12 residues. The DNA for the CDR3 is TGCAGCGTAGCGACGGATACCTACGAGCAGTACTTC. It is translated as CSVATDTYEQYF.

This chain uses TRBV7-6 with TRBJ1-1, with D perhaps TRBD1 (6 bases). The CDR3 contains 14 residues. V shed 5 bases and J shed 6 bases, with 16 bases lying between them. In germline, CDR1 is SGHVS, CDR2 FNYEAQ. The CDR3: CASSELTGRAEAFF. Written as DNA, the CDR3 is TGTGCCAGCAGCGAACTCACAGGGAGAGCTGAAGCTTTCTTT.

CDR3 sequence: CASSQEGPGTDTQYF. In DNA form, the CDR3 reads TGTGCCAGCAGCCAGGAGGGCCCAGGCACAGATACGCAGTATTTT. The J gene is TRBJ2-3, the V gene TRBV3-1; a possible D gene is TRBD2 (6 bases). Trimming took off 3 bases at V and 1 base at J, with 11 bases between the two ends. This CDR3 is built from 15 residues. Germline lookup yields CDR1 LGHDT and CDR2 YNNKEL (reference sequence).

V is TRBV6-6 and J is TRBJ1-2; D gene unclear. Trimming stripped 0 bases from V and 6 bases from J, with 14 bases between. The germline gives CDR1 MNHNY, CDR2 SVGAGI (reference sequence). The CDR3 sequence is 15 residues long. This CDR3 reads CASSYSSPGSNGYTF. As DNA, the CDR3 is TGTGCCAGCAGTTACTCGAGTCCGGGATCGAATGGCTACACCTTC.

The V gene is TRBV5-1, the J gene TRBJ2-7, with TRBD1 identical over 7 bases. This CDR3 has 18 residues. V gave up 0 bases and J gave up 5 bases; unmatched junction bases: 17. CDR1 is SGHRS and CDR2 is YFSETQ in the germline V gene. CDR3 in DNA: TGCGCCAGCAGCTTGGGCCGTGGATTGGACAGGACAACCCACGAGCAGTACTTC. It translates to CASSLGRGLDRTTHEQYF.

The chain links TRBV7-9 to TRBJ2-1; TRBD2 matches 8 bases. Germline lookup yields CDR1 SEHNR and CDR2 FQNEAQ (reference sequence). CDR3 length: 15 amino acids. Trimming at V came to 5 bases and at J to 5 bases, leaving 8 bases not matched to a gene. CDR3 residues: CASSPSGRSNNEQFF. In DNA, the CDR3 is TGTGCCAGCAGCCCGAGCGGGAGATCAAACAATGAGCAGTTCTTC.

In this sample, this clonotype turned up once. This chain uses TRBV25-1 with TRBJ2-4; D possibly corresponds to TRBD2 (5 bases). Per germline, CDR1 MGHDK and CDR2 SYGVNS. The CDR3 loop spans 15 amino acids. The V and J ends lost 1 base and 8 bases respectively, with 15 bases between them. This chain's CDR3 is CASSEWVGERDIQYF. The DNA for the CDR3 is TGTGCCAGCAGTGAATGGGTTGGGGAGAGGGACATTCAGTACTTC.

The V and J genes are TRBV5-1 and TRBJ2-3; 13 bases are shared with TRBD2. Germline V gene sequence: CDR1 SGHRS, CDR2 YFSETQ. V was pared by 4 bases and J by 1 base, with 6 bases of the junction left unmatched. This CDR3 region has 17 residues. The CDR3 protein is CASSTGLAGVGTDTQYF. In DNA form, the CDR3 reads TGCGCCAGCAGCACTGGACTAGCGGGAGTAGGCACAGATACGCAGTATTTT. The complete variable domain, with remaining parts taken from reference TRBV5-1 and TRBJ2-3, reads KAGVTQTPRYLIKTRGQQVTLSCSPISGHRSVSWYQQTPGQGLQFLFEYFSETQRNKGNFPGRFSGRQFSNSRSEMNVSTLELGDSALYLCASSTGLAGVGTDTQYFGPGTRLTVL.

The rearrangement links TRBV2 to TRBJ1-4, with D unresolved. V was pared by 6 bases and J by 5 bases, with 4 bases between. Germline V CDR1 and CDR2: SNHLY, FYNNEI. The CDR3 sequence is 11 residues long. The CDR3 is CASRTNEKLFF. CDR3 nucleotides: TGTGCCAGCAGGACGAATGAAAAACTGTTTTTT.

The CDR3: CAISELDTSYEQYF. The CDR3 nucleotides are TGTGCCATCAGTGAGCTGGACACCTCCTACGAGCAGTACTTC. The chain recombines TRBV10-3 with TRBJ2-7; the D gene is possibly TRBD1 (5 bases). In germline, CDR1 is ENHRY, CDR2 SYGVKD. The ends were cut back, 2 bases at V and 0 bases at J, with 8 bases in the middle. The CDR3 totals 14 residues.

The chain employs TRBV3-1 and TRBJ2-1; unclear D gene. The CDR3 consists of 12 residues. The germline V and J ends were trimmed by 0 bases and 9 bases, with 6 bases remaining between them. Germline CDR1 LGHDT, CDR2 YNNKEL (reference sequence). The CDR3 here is CASSQDLGEQFF. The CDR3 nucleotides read TGTGCCAGCAGCCAAGATCTAGGTGAGCAGTTCTTC.

For the CDR3, the DNA is TGTGCCAGCAGCTCCTTTGGGGGGAGCTACGAGCAGTACTTC. This translates into CASSSFGGSYEQYF. The rearrangement uses TRBV6-5 and TRBJ2-7; maybe TRBD2 (6 bases). Per germline, CDR1 MNHEY and CDR2 SVGAGI. The CDR3 is 14 amino acids. The V end was cut by 6 bases, the J end by 3 bases, with 15 bases between.

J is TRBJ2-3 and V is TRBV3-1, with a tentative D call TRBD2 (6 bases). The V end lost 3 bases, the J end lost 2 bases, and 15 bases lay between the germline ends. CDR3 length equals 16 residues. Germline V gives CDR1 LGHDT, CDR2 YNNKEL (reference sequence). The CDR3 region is CASSHAEAGFTDTQYF. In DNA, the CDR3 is TGTGCCAGCAGCCATGCGGAGGCGGGATTCACAGATACGCAGTATTTT.

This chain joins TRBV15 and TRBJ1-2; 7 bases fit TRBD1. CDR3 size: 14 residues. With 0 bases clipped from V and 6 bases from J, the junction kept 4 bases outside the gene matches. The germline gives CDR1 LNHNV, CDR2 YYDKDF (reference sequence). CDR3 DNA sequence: TGTGCCACCAGCAGAGATCTTACAGGGGATGGCTACACCTTC. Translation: CATSRDLTGDGYTF. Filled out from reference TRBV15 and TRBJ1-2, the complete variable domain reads DAMVIQNPRYQVTQFGKPVTLSCSQTLNHNVMYWYQQKSSQAPKLLFHYYDKDFNNEADTPDNFQSRRPNTSFCFLDIRSPGLGDTAMYLCATSRDLTGDGYTFGSGTRLTVV.